The 3 T cell receptor beta chains listed next were all sequenced from one sample in a study of identical twins. MiXCR was run by TCRdb on the 5' RACE reads, yielding one entry per CDR3 protein. The data contain under 350,000 distinct CDR3 sequences, roughly 9.8% of them singletons. This sample was also put to use in a study of yellow fever vaccine responses in identical twins.

The sample consisted of CD8+ T cells sorted from blood. All receptors derive from a young woman in good health.

The gene calls are TRBV6-1 and TRBJ2-7; weak D call: TRBD1 (5 bases). Germline loops: CDR1 MNHNS, CDR2 SASEGT. Trimming removed 5 bases at V and 2 bases at J, with 19 bases between. The CDR3 is 16 residues long. In DNA, the CDR3 is TGTGCCAGCAGTACCCGTGACAGCCTCACCCCCTACGAGCAGTACTTC. Translating it yields CASSTRDSLTPYEQYF.

This clonotype came up many times. The V call is TRBV7-9, the J call TRBJ2-2; 13 positions match TRBD2. The CDR3 consists of 16 residues. Germline CDR1 SEHNR, CDR2 FQNEAQ (reference sequence). With V trimmed by 9 bases and J by 4 bases, 8 bases remained unmatched. The CDR3 nucleotides are TGTGCCAGTCGGACTAGCGGGAGTTCTGGCACCGGGGAGCTGTTTTTT. Amino acids: CASRTSGSSGTGELFF.

V and J are TRBV6-5 and TRBJ1-5; D is uncertain. Trimming pared 2 bases from V and 7 bases from J, leaving 9 bases between. Germline values: CDR1 MNHEY, CDR2 SVGAGI. The CDR3 is made up of 13 amino acids. The CDR3 loop is CASSYAPRQPQHF. DNA for the CDR3: TGTGCCAGCAGTTACGCCCCACGGCAGCCCCAGCATTTT.